This TCR beta chain was observed in a study of cytomegalovirus exposure and HLA in healthy donors. General study points: Reports showed the classifier diagnosing cytomegalovirus status with high specificity and sensitivity. The study recorded over 150 TCR beta chains that were cytomegalovirus-associated.

As for this clone: The target antigen is unknown.

After removal of 5 bases from V and 0 bases from J, the junction contained 3 bases not matched to a gene. The V gene's germline CDR1 is SEHNR and CDR2 FQNEAQ (reference sequence). CDR3 size: 15 residues. TCRdb keeps only in-frame clones here, not all; method: immunoSEQ multiplex PCR. The sample includes fewer than 120,000 clones, more than 70% of them seen just once. Sequences were obtained from PBMCs. This rearrangement joins TRBV7-9 to TRBJ1-5; 8 nucleotides line up with TRBD1. This sequence was found in a young woman in good health and CMV-seronegative. CDR3 sequence: CASSLQGDSNQPQHF. The CDR3 DNA reads TGTGCCAGCAGCCTACAGGGGGATAGCAATCAGCCCCAGCATTTT.